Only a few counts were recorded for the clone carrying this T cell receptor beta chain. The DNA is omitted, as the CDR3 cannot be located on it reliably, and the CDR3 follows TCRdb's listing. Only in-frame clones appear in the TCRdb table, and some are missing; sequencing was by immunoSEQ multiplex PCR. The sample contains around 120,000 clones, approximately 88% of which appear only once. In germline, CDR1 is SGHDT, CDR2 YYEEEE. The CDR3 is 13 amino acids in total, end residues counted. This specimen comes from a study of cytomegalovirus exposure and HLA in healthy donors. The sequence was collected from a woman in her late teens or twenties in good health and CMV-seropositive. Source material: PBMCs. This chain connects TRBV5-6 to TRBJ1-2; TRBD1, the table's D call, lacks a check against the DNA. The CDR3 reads CASSFGPGYGYTF.